This is a list of T cell receptor beta chains from one sample in a study of identical twins. TCRdb recomputed calls from the 5' RACE reads with MiXCR, one row per CDR3 protein. The sample holds 400,000 to 550,000 distinct CDR3 sequences, about 24% seen once. This sample also appeared in a second study, on T cells expressing NK-cell markers.

The sample was CD4+ T cells sorted from blood. The receptors originated from a woman aged 18-29 years in good health. The CDR3 runs from the conserved cysteine through the conserved F or W. D genes are given only for firm matches. A clone size is listed for some rows: how often the clone was seen (once, few, many), or a class if it is expanded.

TRBJ2-5	NA	TRBV5-1	few	TGCGCCAGCAGCTGGTATACCACCCAAGAGACCCAGTACTTC	CASSWYTTQETQYF
TRBJ2-2	NA	TRBV5-1	NA	TGCGCCAGCAGCCAAACGGGCGTTCCGAACACCGGGGAGCTGTTTTTT	CASSQTGVPNTGELFF
TRBJ1-1	NA	TRBV29-1	few	TGCAGCGGTCGACAGAGGATGAACACTGAAGCTTTCTTT	CSGRQRMNTEAFF
TRBJ2-1	NA	TRBV20-1	NA	TGCAGTGCCACAAACATTGACAGGCAGAGCTCCTACAATGAGCAGTTCTTC	CSATNIDRQSSYNEQFF
TRBJ2-7	TRBD2	TRBV19	NA	TGTGCCAGTAGTAATGGGGGGGTAACCTACGAGCAGTACTTC	CASSNGGVTYEQYF
TRBJ2-7	NA	TRBV30	NA	TGTGCCTGGAGGATGGGAGCCTACGAGCAGTACTTC	CAWRMGAYEQYF
TRBJ2-7	NA	TRBV7-2	few	TGTGCCAGCAGCTTACAAATGGAGGGGCAGTACTTC	CASSLQMEGQYF
TRBJ2-6	NA	TRBV20-1	NA	TGCAGTGCTAGACAGGAACCTGGGGCCAACGTCCTGACTTTC	CSARQEPGANVLTF
TRBJ2-1	TRBD2	TRBV7-2	NA	TGTGCCAGCAGCTTGGGACTAGCGGGAGGAACGAATGAGCAGTTCTTC	CASSLGLAGGTNEQFF
TRBJ2-3	NA	TRBV7-3	NA	TGTGCCAGCAGCTTACGTGGACAAAGCACAGATACGCAGTATTTT	CASSLRGQSTDTQYF
TRBJ2-1	NA	TRBV9	few	TGTGCCAGCAGCGTGTACGCGGGACACTCCTACAATGAGCAGTTCTTC	CASSVYAGHSYNEQFF
TRBJ1-1	NA	TRBV7-2	few	TGTGCCAGCAGCTTAGCCTCAGGGTGGAACACTGAAGCTTTCTTT	CASSLASGWNTEAFF
TRBJ2-2	TRBD1	TRBV5-6	NA	TGTGCCAGCAGCTTGGGACAGGGGGTCAACACCGGGGAGCTGTTTTTT	CASSLGQGVNTGELFF
TRBJ1-6	TRBD1	TRBV6-1	few	TGTGCCAGCCGACAGGGGTCTAATTCACCCCTCCACTTT	CASRQGSNSPLHF
TRBJ2-1	TRBD2	TRBV12-3/TRBV12-4	few	TGTGCCAGCAGGGGGACTAGCGGGAGGTTCGATGAGCAGTTCTTC	CASRGTSGRFDEQFF
TRBJ2-5	TRBD2	TRBV9	NA	TGTGCCAGCAGCGGGCGGGGGGCCAGTCAAGAGACCCAGTACTTC	CASSGRGASQETQYF
TRBJ2-2	NA	TRBV20-1	many	TGCAGTGCTAGGGGGAACACCGGGGAGCTGTTTTTT	CSARGNTGELFF
TRBJ2-6	NA	TRBV18	NA	TGTGCCAGCTCACCGACAGGAACCTCTGGGGCCAACGTCCTGACTTTC	CASSPTGTSGANVLTF
TRBJ1-5	NA	TRBV2	few	TGTGCCAGCAGTGAAGCAGCAGGGAGAGGCCAGCCCCAGCATTTT	CASSEAAGRGQPQHF
TRBJ2-6	NA	TRBV11-2	NA	TGTGCCAGCAGCTTACAGAGGACCTCTGGGGCCAACGTCCTGACTTTC	CASSLQRTSGANVLTF
TRBJ2-3	NA	TRBV29-1	many	TGCAGCGTTGGAGCCCAGGGCACAGATACGCAGTATTTT	CSVGAQGTDTQYF
TRBJ2-3	NA	TRBV5-1	few	TGCGCCAGCAGCCAGACTAGGGGCACAGATACGCAGTATTTT	CASSQTRGTDTQYF
TRBJ1-1	NA	TRBV25-1	NA	TGTGCCAGCAGCATAGGGGGGAAGGTCGCTGAAGCTTTCTTT	CASSIGGKVAEAFF
TRBJ2-5	TRBD2	TRBV4-3	few	TGCGCCAGCAGCCGACTAGCGGGAGGGGGTCAAGAGACCCAGTACTTC	CASSRLAGGGQETQYF
TRBJ2-7	NA	TRBV7-2	NA	TGTGCCAGCAGCCGAGGGCAGCGGCGCTCCTACGAGCAGTACTTC	CASSRGQRRSYEQYF
TRBJ1-1	NA	TRBV7-9	few	TGTGCCAGCACCCTAGGGGAGAACACTGAAGCTTTCTTT	CASTLGENTEAFF
TRBJ1-2	NA	TRBV9	few	TGTGCCAGCAGCACCTCCAGGGAGCACTATGGCTACACCTTC	CASSTSREHYGYTF
TRBJ2-7	NA	TRBV7-3	few	TGTGCCAGCAGCTCCTCCCCGGGACGAATAGACGAGCAGTACTTC	CASSSSPGRIDEQYF
TRBJ2-3	TRBD2	TRBV6-5	few	TGTGCCAGCAGTTACATCCTAGCGGGGGCCACAGATACGCAGTATTTT	CASSYILAGATDTQYF
TRBJ1-5	NA	TRBV27	NA	TGTGCCAGCAGTCTCGTAAGGGGCAATCAGCCCCAGCATTTT	CASSLVRGNQPQHF
TRBJ2-1	TRBD2	TRBV20-1	few	TGCAGTGCTAGAGTGCTAGCGGAGGGGTACAATGAGCAGTTCTTC	CSARVLAEGYNEQFF
TRBJ2-1	TRBD1	TRBV5-1	NA	TGCGCCAGCAGCTTGGCGAGAACAGGGGACAATGAGCAGTTCTTC	CASSLARTGDNEQFF
TRBJ2-7	TRBD2	TRBV6-5	NA	TGTGCCAGCAGTTACCGCCTAGCGGGTACCTACGAGCAGTACTTC	CASSYRLAGTYEQYF
TRBJ2-1	TRBD2	TRBV10-2	NA	TGCGCCAGCAGCGACACTAGCGGGGGGACTCCCTTCTACAATGAGCAGTTCTTC	CASSDTSGGTPFYNEQFF
TRBJ1-1	TRBD1	TRBV5-1	many	TGCGCCAGCAGCGTAGGACAGGGAAACCGCATGAACACTGAAGCTTTCTTT	CASSVGQGNRMNTEAFF
TRBJ2-3	TRBD1	TRBV20-1	few	TGCAGTGCTAGAGATCGTACAGGGGCTAGCACAGATACGCAGTATTTT	CSARDRTGASTDTQYF
TRBJ2-5	TRBD1	TRBV20-1	few	TGCAGTGCTCTTTGGGGACAGAGGGAGACCCAGTACTTC	CSALWGQRETQYF
TRBJ2-3	NA	TRBV3-1	few	TGTGCCAGCAGCCGGCGGGACTCCCCTACCCCAGATACGCAGTATTTT	CASSRRDSPTPDTQYF
TRBJ1-4	NA	TRBV29-1	NA	TGCAGCGTTGAGGGCTCGGGGGAGGGTGAAAAACTGTTTTTT	CSVEGSGEGEKLFF
TRBJ2-1	TRBD2	TRBV3-1	few	TGTGCCAGCAGCCTGATCGGGACTAGTGGACATGAGCAGTTCTTC	CASSLIGTSGHEQFF
TRBJ2-2	NA	TRBV5-1	NA	TGCGCCAGCAGCTCATCCGGGACGGACACCGGGGAGCTGTTTTTT	CASSSSGTDTGELFF
TRBJ2-1	NA	TRBV29-1	NA	TGCAGCGTTGAAGTCCAGCGGATAGCCTACAATGAGCAGTTCTTC	CSVEVQRIAYNEQFF
TRBJ2-3	NA	TRBV10-3	once	TGTGCCACCTCAGGGGGAGCGGGGAGCACAGATACGCAGTATTTT	CATSGGAGSTDTQYF
TRBJ1-5	NA	TRBV5-6	NA	TGTGCCAGCAGCTTTGGGGGTGTAGGGGGCAATCAGCCCCAGCATTTT	CASSFGGVGGNQPQHF
TRBJ2-5	NA	TRBV7-9	NA	TGTGCCAGCAGCGCGGGACGTCACCAAGAGACCCAGTACTTC	CASSAGRHQETQYF
TRBJ1-5	NA	TRBV20-1	NA	TGCAGTGCTAGGGCGCCCGGGGGGACGCCCCAGCATTTT	CSARAPGGTPQHF
TRBJ2-5	TRBD2	TRBV12-3/TRBV12-4	NA	TGTGCCAGCAGTTTCGGGGGGGCTGTCGAGACCCAGTACTTC	CASSFGGAVETQYF
TRBJ1-3	NA	TRBV20-1	few	TGCAGTGCTAGAGATTTGAGCTCTGGAAACACCATATATTTT	CSARDLSSGNTIYF
TRBJ1-6	NA	TRBV2	few	TGTGCCAGCCTAAGGGATAATTCACCCCTCCACTTT	CASLRDNSPLHF
TRBJ2-4	TRBD1	TRBV5-6	NA	TGTGCCAGCAGTCGGGGGGGGACAGGGGGCGCCGGAGACATTCAGTACTTC	CASSRGGTGGAGDIQYF